A selection of T cell receptor beta chains follows, all from one sample in a study of cytomegalovirus exposure and HLA in healthy donors. Generated by immunoSEQ multiplex PCR, the TCRdb table keeps only in-frame clones and is missing some. The data show approximately 120,000 clones, 88% seen once. Sequencing was performed on PBMCs. Receptors originate from a woman between 18 and 30 years old in good health and CMV-seronegative. CDR3s include the opening cysteine and the closing phenylalanine or tryptophan. The D gene is left open where the match is weak. Some rows have no size entry. The others give once, few or many, or a class for an expanded clone.

clone size | J gene | D gene | V gene | CDR3 protein | CDR3 DNA
- | TRBJ1-2 | - | TRBV7-3 | CASSSSPTGPGGYTF | TGTGCCAGCAGCTCCTCCCCGACAGGCCCGGGGGGCTACACCTTC
- | TRBJ1-1 | - | TRBV6-5 | CASSYLTGRGTEAFF | TGTGCCAGCAGTTATCTGACGGGGCGGGGGACTGAAGCTTTCTTT
- | TRBJ1-2 | - | TRBV27 | CASSLPGGSGYTF | TGTGCCAGCAGTTTGCCCGGGGGATCAGGCTACACCTTC
- | TRBJ2-1 | - | TRBV28 | CASSSPGVNSYNEQFF | TGTGCCAGCAGTTCCCCGGGGGTTAACTCCTACAATGAGCAGTTCTTC
- | TRBJ2-3 | TRBD2 | TRBV7-9 | CASRDSTGLAGDTDTQYF | TGTGCCAGCAGGGATAGTACGGGACTAGCGGGGGACACAGATACGCAGTATTTT
- | TRBJ1-2 | - | TRBV30 | CAWSVTGRGYGYTF | TGTGCCTGGAGTGTTACGGGCAGGGGCTATGGCTACACCTTC
- | TRBJ1-5 | TRBD1 | TRBV6-5 | CASSYLGQGNQPQHF | TGTGCCAGCAGTTACCTTGGACAGGGGAATCAGCCCCAGCATTTT
few | TRBJ2-1 | TRBD2 | TRBV7-3 | CASSLTASGSIDEQFF | TGTGCCAGCAGCTTAACGGCTAGCGGGAGTATCGATGAGCAGTTCTTC
- | TRBJ1-2 | - | TRBV7-8 | CASSLAAAASYGYTF | TGTGCCAGCAGCTTAGCGGCGGCGGCCTCCTATGGCTACACCTTC
- | TRBJ2-3 | - | TRBV5-4 | CASSIKGYTDTQYF | TGTGCCAGCAGCATAAAGGGGTACACAGATACGCAGTATTTT
- | TRBJ2-2 | - | TRBV27 | CARLFRGLVVGELFF | TGTGCCAGACTGTTTAGGGGCCTAGTTGTCGGGGAGCTGTTTTTT
- | TRBJ2-2 | TRBD2 | TRBV5-4 | CASTAGGGRFTGELFF | TGTGCCAGCACGGCCGGGGGGGGGCGATTCACCGGGGAGCTGTTTTTT
- | TRBJ2-1 | TRBD2 | TRBV6-5 | CASSYLLAAGNEQFF | TGTGCCAGCAGTTACTTGCTAGCGGCAGGGAATGAGCAGTTCTTC
- | TRBJ2-5 | TRBD1 | TRBV13 | CASSISTTGTETQYF | TGTGCCAGCAGCATCTCAACGACAGGGACGGAGACCCAGTACTTC
- | TRBJ2-3 | - | TRBV7-3 | CASSSGLRTDTQYF | TGTGCCAGCAGCTCCGGACTCCGCACAGATACGCAGTATTTT
- | TRBJ1-1 | TRBD1 | TRBV7-9 | CASSFRDRGGDTEAFF | TGTGCCAGCAGCTTCAGGGACAGGGGAGGGGACACTGAAGCTTTCTTT
- | TRBJ1-2 | - | TRBV6-5 | CASSYAIRASYGYTF | TGTGCCAGCAGTTACGCGATCAGGGCGAGTTATGGCTACACCTTC
- | TRBJ1-4 | - | TRBV27 | CASSLSFPGGEEKLFF | TGTGCCAGCAGTTTATCTTTTCCGGGGGGAGAGGAAAAACTGTTTTTT
- | TRBJ2-7 | - | TRBV7-5 | CVRSLASGLSSYEQYF | TGTGTCAGAAGCTTAGCCTCTGGGCTGAGCTCCTACGAGCAGTACTTC
- | TRBJ1-1 | - | TRBV28 | CASRGPWDTEAFF | TGTGCCAGCAGGGGGCCGTGGGACACTGAAGCTTTCTTT
- | TRBJ1-4 | - | TRBV19 | CASSPDAKLFF | TGTGCCAGCTCGCCAGATGCAAAACTGTTTTTT
- | TRBJ1-6 | TRBD1 | TRBV7-9 | CASSSIPDRGNSPLHF | TGTGCCAGCAGCTCTATACCAGACAGGGGTAATTCACCCCTCCACTTT
- | TRBJ2-1 | TRBD2 | TRBV9 | CASSVAGRALGNEQFF | TGTGCCAGCAGCGTAGCCGGGAGGGCCCTCGGGAATGAGCAGTTCTTC
- | TRBJ2-3 | - | TRBV19 | CASSAGANTQYF | TGTGCCAGTAGTGCAGGGGCCAATACGCAGTATTTT
- | TRBJ2-5 | - | TRBV25-1 | CASSDTRVGGETQYF | TGTGCCAGCAGTGACACGAGGGTAGGGGGAGAGACCCAGTACTTC
once | TRBJ1-2 | TRBD1 | TRBV10-3 | CAISESRQGNYGYTF | TGTGCCATCAGTGAGTCGAGACAGGGTAACTATGGCTACACCTTC
- | TRBJ1-4 | - | TRBV7-7 | CASSRRTTLSEKLFF | TGTGCCAGCAGCCGCAGGACAACTCTGAGTGAAAAACTGTTTTTT
- | TRBJ2-7 | - | TRBV11-2 | CASSPPARGGSYEQYF | TGTGCCAGCAGCCCCCCCGCGCGGGGAGGCTCCTACGAGCAGTACTTC
- | TRBJ2-4 | - | TRBV2 | CASSEARGSGKNIQYF | TGTGCCAGCAGTGAAGCGAGAGGGTCAGGAAAAAACATTCAGTACTTC
- | TRBJ2-7 | TRBD2 | TRBV7-2 | CASSLRPTSGFSYEQYF | TGTGCCAGCAGCTTAAGGCCGACTAGCGGGTTCTCCTACGAGCAGTACTTC
- | TRBJ2-1 | - | TRBV25-1 | CASSLGVGSYNEQFF | TGTGCCAGCAGCTTAGGGGTTGGGTCCTACAATGAGCAGTTCTTC
- | TRBJ2-7 | - | TRBV7-9 | CATAQVGDEQYF | TGTGCCACCGCACAGGTTGGAGACGAGCAGTACTTC
- | TRBJ2-5 | TRBD1 | TRBV7-2 | CASSSQGVGKETQYF | TGTGCCAGCAGCTCCCAGGGGGTAGGAAAAGAGACCCAGTACTTC
- | TRBJ1-2 | - | TRBV7-9 | CASSLGGNAGFTF | TGTGCCAGCAGCTTAGGAGGAAACGCCGGATTCACCTTC
- | TRBJ2-6 | TRBD2 | TRBV27 | CASSGGAGLTSGANVLTF | TGTGCCAGCAGTGGGGGAGCGGGACTTACCTCTGGGGCCAACGTCCTGACTTTC
- | TRBJ2-6 | TRBD1 | TRBV2 | CASSWDRVSSGANVLTF | TGTGCCAGCAGTTGGGACAGGGTCAGCTCTGGGGCCAACGTCCTGACTTTC
- | TRBJ2-7 | - | TRBV11-3 | CASSSRESADEQYF | TGTGCCAGCAGCTCTCGGGAGTCCGCTGACGAGCAGTACTTC
- | TRBJ1-2 | - | TRBV15 | CATSSGLSQVGTGYTF | TGTGCCACCAGCTCCGGACTATCCCAGGTTGGGACTGGCTACACCTTC
- | TRBJ2-5 | TRBD2 | TRBV7-7 | CASSLTPGLLKQETQYF | TGTGCCAGCAGCCTCACCCCGGGACTACTGAAACAAGAGACCCAGTACTTC
- | TRBJ2-1 | TRBD2 | TRBV7-2 | CASSQTGTSVYNEQFF | TGTGCCAGCAGCCAGACCGGGACTAGCGTCTACAATGAGCAGTTCTTC
- | TRBJ1-1 | - | TRBV4-3 | CASSQALKNTEAFF | TGCGCCAGCAGCCAGGCCCTCAAGAACACTGAAGCTTTCTTT
few | TRBJ1-1 | TRBD1 | TRBV5-1 | CASSWGQGGYEAFF | TGCGCCAGCAGCTGGGGACAGGGAGGATATGAAGCTTTCTTT
- | TRBJ1-2 | TRBD1 | TRBV5-6 | CASSLLDRLSYGYTF | TGTGCCAGCAGCTTGTTGGACAGGCTGAGCTATGGCTACACCTTC
- | TRBJ2-5 | - | TRBV4-2 | CASSQHGETQYF | TGTGCCAGCAGCCAACACGGAGAGACCCAGTACTTC
- | TRBJ1-1 | - | TRBV7-9 | CASRPTVMNTEAFF | TGTGCCAGCAGACCGACAGTAATGAACACTGAAGCTTTCTTT
- | TRBJ2-2 | TRBD1 | TRBV23-1 | CATPGQGTNTGELFF | TGCGCCACCCCGGGACAGGGAACGAACACCGGGGAGCTGTTTTTT
- | TRBJ2-1 | - | TRBV7-8 | CASSLVADSYNEQFF | TGTGCCAGCAGCTTAGTAGCTGACTCCTACAATGAGCAGTTCTTC
- | TRBJ2-7 | - | TRBV5-6 | CASSSLDRYEQYF | TGTGCCAGCAGCTCACTGGACAGATACGAGCAGTACTTC
- | TRBJ1-2 | TRBD1 | TRBV6-1 | CASSGTENNYGYTF | TGTGCCAGCTCCGGGACAGAGAATAACTATGGCTACACCTTC
- | TRBJ1-1 | - | TRBV7-9 | CASTQAPGTEAFF | TGTGCCAGCACCCAAGCCCCCGGGACTGAAGCTTTCTTT
- | TRBJ1-2 | - | TRBV19 | CASSSGTTYGYTF | TGTGCCAGTAGTTCCGGGACAACCTATGGCTACACCTTC
- | TRBJ2-1 | - | TRBV7-9 | CASSLSYNEQFF | TGTGCCAGCAGCTTATCTTACAATGAGCAGTTCTTC
- | TRBJ1-5 | - | TRBV6-6 | CASRIQGSNQPQHF | TGTGCCAGCAGGATACAGGGAAGCAATCAGCCCCAGCATTTT